This entry lists 29 T cell receptor beta chains sequenced from one sample in a study of T cell changes during pregnancy in multiple sclerosis. The method was immunoSEQ multiplex PCR; TCRdb's version includes in-frame clones alone and lacks a portion of them. The sample has tens of thousands of clones; 90% to 95% are singletons. This specimen consisted of peripheral blood, obtained after pregnancy. The receptors derive from a female donor with multiple sclerosis, enrolled in a pregnancy study.

The chain recombines TRBV2 with TRBJ1-1; 9 bases are shared with TRBD1. Germline V CDR1 and CDR2: SNHLY, FYNNEI. V trimming: 5 bases; J trimming: 1 base; junction bases outside the gene matches: 5. The CDR3 is 15 residues long. This CDR3 is CASSLEGQGNTEAFF. CDR3 sequence (DNA): TGTGCCAGCAGTCTAGAGGGACAGGGGAACACTGAAGCTTTCTTT.

This clone has a single count. In DNA form, the CDR3 reads TGCGCCAGCAGCCAAGAGGACAGGATGTTGGGCTACACCTTC. Translated, it gives CASSQEDRMLGYTF. The V and J genes are TRBV4-1 and TRBJ1-2; TRBD1 matches at 7 bases. Germline V gives CDR1 MGHRA, CDR2 YSYEKL. This CDR3 comprises 14 residues. The ends lost 0 bases at V and 8 bases at J; junction bases unmatched: 6.

This clone was seen just once. The chain uses TRBV27 and TRBJ2-1, with D possibly TRBD1 on 6 matching bases. CDR3 length: 14 amino acids. Germline-derived CDR1 and CDR2 are MNHEY and SMNVEV (reference sequence). The V end lost 5 bases, the J end lost 8 bases, and 16 bases lay between the germline ends. In nucleotides, the CDR3 is TGTGCCAGCAGTCCCTTTCAGGGGCTAGATGAGCAGTTCTTC. Its protein is CASSPFQGLDEQFF.

The chain links TRBV11-2 to TRBJ1-4; D is possibly TRBD1 (5 bases). Germline lookup yields CDR1 SGHAT and CDR2 FQNNGV. The V end was cut by 3 bases, the J end by 8 bases, with 10 bases between. This CDR3 has 13 residues. Here the CDR3 DNA reads TGTGCCAGCAGCTTTGGGGCGGCGGAAAAACTGTTTTTT. This encodes CASSFGAAEKLFF.

The chain uses TRBV30 and TRBJ1-5, with a tentative D call TRBD1 (5 bases). This CDR3 comprises 14 residues. CDR1 is GTSNPN and CDR2 is SVGIG in the germline V gene (reference sequence). The V end lost 3 bases, the J end lost 4 bases, and 13 bases lay between the germline ends. The CDR3 reads CAWSGLGGNQPQHF. As DNA, the CDR3 is TGTGCCTGGAGCGGTTTGGGGGGAAATCAGCCCCAGCATTTT.

The V and J genes are TRBV5-1 and TRBJ2-5, with 9 positions matching TRBD1. The CDR3 sequence is 15 residues long. Germline lookup yields CDR1 SGHRS and CDR2 YFSETQ. J was trimmed by 4 bases and V by 4 bases; bases with no gene match: 8. The CDR3 DNA follows: TGCGCCAGCAGCCAAACAGGGGGCAAGGGAGAGACCCAGTACTTC. Protein: CASSQTGGKGETQYF.

This chain links TRBV9 with TRBJ2-6; 11 nucleotides line up with TRBD2. Per germline, CDR1 SGDLS and CDR2 YYNGEE. The trim removed 1 base at V and 1 base at J, leaving 1 base unmatched. The CDR3 has 17 residues. CDR3 residues: CASSVPSGGSGANVLTF. CDR3 bases: TGTGCCAGCAGCGTACCTAGCGGGGGGTCTGGGGCCAACGTCCTGACTTTC.

The chain recombines TRBV9 with TRBJ2-7; perhaps TRBD2 as D (5 bases). Germline assignment: CDR1 SGDLS and CDR2 YYNGEE. V was shortened by 3 bases and J by 0 bases, with 10 bases between the two germline ends. The CDR3 is 14 residues long. Written as DNA, the CDR3 is TGTGCCAGCAGCGACGGGGATAGCTCCTACGAGCAGTACTTC. Protein sequence: CASSDGDSSYEQYF.

The rearrangement joins TRBV7-2 to TRBJ1-1, with D hard to call. CDR1 is SGHTA and CDR2 is FQGNSA in the germline V gene. CDR3 length equals 12 residues. Trimming removed 8 bases from V and 1 base from J, with 8 bases in between. The CDR3 is CASWRENTEAFF. In DNA form, the CDR3 reads TGTGCCAGCTGGAGAGAGAACACTGAAGCTTTCTTT.

The V call is TRBV2, the J call TRBJ1-6; D unclear. V was pared by 8 bases and J by 5 bases, with 13 bases between. This CDR3 comprises 14 residues. From germline, CDR1 is SNHLY and CDR2 FYNNEI. The CDR3 sequence is CASGETQNNSPLHF. The CDR3 bases are TGTGCCAGCGGGGAGACACAAAATAATTCACCCCTCCACTTT.

The genes are TRBV12-5 and TRBJ2-3; D gene unclear. Trimming removed 3 bases at V and 3 bases at J, with 4 bases between. CDR3 length: 12 amino acids. Germline V lookup: CDR1 LGHNT, CDR2 FRNRAP. The CDR3 sequence is CASGFSTDTQYF. CDR3 nucleotides: TGTGCTAGTGGTTTTTCAACAGATACGCAGTATTTT.

This chain uses TRBV19 with TRBJ1-1, with 7 bases fitting TRBD1. Trimming took 10 bases from V and 4 from J; bases not matched to a gene: 12. The CDR3 extends over 14 amino acids. Germline-derived CDR1 and CDR2 are LNHDA and SQIVND (reference sequence). CDR3 nucleotide sequence: TGTGCCACCAGTGAGGGGGCCCCCGGCACTGAAGCTTTCTTT. It specifies CATSEGAPGTEAFF.

V and J are TRBV29-1 and TRBJ2-7; D is possibly TRBD1 (5 bases). Germline-derived CDR1 and CDR2 are SQVTM and ANQGSEA. Trimming took 4 bases from V and 6 from J, leaving 10 bases between them. The CDR3 length is 11 residues. CDR3 nucleotides: TGCAGCGTTGTGGGGCCTGGCGAGCAGTACTTC. Translation gives CSVVGPGEQYF.

The chain uses TRBV4-2 and TRBJ1-2, with TRBD1 matching 8 bases. The V segment lost 0 bases and the J segment 8 bases; nucleotides outside the gene matches: 11. The CDR3 sequence is 16 residues long. Germline V lookup: CDR1 LGHNA, CDR2 YNFKEQ. In nucleotides, the CDR3 is TGTGCCAGCAGCCAAGACCTACGTGACAGGGGAGTGGGCTACACCTTC. It yields the protein CASSQDLRDRGVGYTF.

This chain links TRBV19 with TRBJ2-1; tentatively, D is TRBD2 (6 bases). CDR1 and CDR2 (germline): LNHDA, SQIVND (reference sequence). The V gene lost 3 bases and the J gene lost 5 bases, with 14 bases spanning the gap. This CDR3 contains 15 residues. The CDR3 region has the DNA TGTGCCAGTAGTATCACCGGGGGTCCCAACAATGAGCAGTTCTTC. Its translation: CASSITGGPNNEQFF. The entire variable domain, with the rest obtained from reference TRBV19 and TRBJ2-1, is as follows: DGGITQSPKYLFRKEGQNVTLSCEQNLNHDAMYWYRQDPGQGLRLIYYSQIVNDFQKGDIAEGYSVSREKKESFPLTVTSAQKNPTAFYLCASSITGGPNNEQFFGPGTRLTVL.

Only one count was recorded for this clone. At one boundary the junction diverges from the germline segment, which might be a read error. The chain's CDR3 is CASRLAGGDTQYF. The CDR3 DNA sequence: TGTGCCAGCAGATTAGCGGGGGGGGATACGCAGTATTTT. This chain links TRBV7-8 with TRBJ2-3; 11 bases are a match to TRBD2. Germline-derived CDR1 and CDR2 are SGHVS and FQNEAQ. The CDR3 runs to 13 residues.

This rearrangement joins TRBV6-5 to TRBJ1-1, with unresolved D. CDR1 is MNHEY, CDR2 SVGAGI, per germline. The CDR3 sequence is 15 residues long. The ends were cut back, 8 bases at V and 1 base at J, with 17 bases in the middle. CDR3 sequence reads: CASGLKISWNTEAFF. CDR3 in DNA: TGTGCCAGCGGCCTTAAGATCTCCTGGAACACTGAAGCTTTCTTT.

This clone was seen only once. The rearrangement uses TRBV9 and TRBJ1-2; perhaps TRBD1 as D (6 bases). V lost 3 bases and J 7 bases, leaving 19 bases between the germline ends. Germline CDR1 SGDLS, CDR2 YYNGEE. The CDR3 extends over 15 amino acids. The CDR3: CASSEGPRTETGYTF. The CDR3 DNA reads TGTGCCAGCAGCGAGGGCCCTCGGACAGAGACTGGCTACACCTTC.

V is TRBV2 and J is TRBJ2-4; tentatively, D is TRBD1 (5 bases). Germline V gene data show CDR1 as SNHLY and CDR2 as FYNNEI. V was cut by 6 bases and J by 0 bases, with 12 bases left in between. This CDR3 has 15 amino acids. The CDR3 is CASSGDRLAKNIQYF. CDR3 DNA sequence: TGTGCCAGCAGCGGCGACAGACTAGCCAAAAACATTCAGTACTTC.

CDR3 DNA sequence: TGCAGCGTGGCGGCGGGGGACACCGGGGAGCTGTTTTTT. Translated: CSVAAGDTGELFF. The chain uses TRBV29-1 and TRBJ2-2; 7 bases line up with TRBD2. CDR1 is SQVTM, CDR2 ANQGSEA, per germline. This CDR3 has 13 residues. V lost 6 bases, J lost 3 bases, and 4 bases stayed unmatched.

The CDR3 loop reads CAISESRFLGDIQPQHF. The CDR3 DNA sequence: TGTGCCATCAGTGAGTCGAGATTTTTGGGGGACATCCAGCCCCAGCATTTT. The chain couples TRBV10-3 to TRBJ1-5, with D perhaps matching TRBD1 (6 bases). The CDR3 is made up of 17 amino acids. Germline lookup yields CDR1 ENHRY and CDR2 SYGVKD. Trimming left V 0 bases short and J 7 bases short, with 19 bases between.

This clone appeared a single time. The chain is built from TRBV18 and TRBJ2-7; D remains unclear. Germline CDR1 reads KGHSH; CDR2 reads LQKENI. Trimming left V 3 bases short and J 3 bases short, with 12 bases between. The CDR3 totals 14 residues. CDR3 nucleotide sequence: TGTGCCAGCTCACCGGGCCCATCCGACTACGAGCAGTACTTC. As protein: CASSPGPSDYEQYF.

The chain links TRBV13 to TRBJ1-3, with TRBD1 matching 7 bases. Per germline, CDR1 PRHDT and CDR2 FYEKMQ (reference sequence). There are 16 residues in the CDR3. V shed 3 bases, J shed 1 base, and the junction held 6 bases outside the gene matches. CDR3 sequence reads: CASSLDRSTSGNTIYF. The CDR3 nucleotides read TGTGCCAGCAGCTTGGACAGGTCGACGTCTGGAAACACCATATATTTT. The variable domain in full, with the rest retrieved from reference TRBV13 and TRBJ1-3, is AAGVIQSPRHLIKEKRETATLKCYPIPRHDTVYWYQQGPGQDPQFLISFYEKMQSDKGSIPDRFSAQQFSDYHSELNMSSLELGDSALYFCASSLDRSTSGNTIYFGEGSWLTVV.

This clone was picked up one time. The rearrangement links TRBV6-5 to TRBJ2-7, with D perhaps TRBD1 (5 bases). Germline lookup yields CDR1 MNHEY and CDR2 SVGAGI. V dropped 2 bases and J dropped 5 bases, with 13 bases sitting between them. The CDR3 covers 14 residues. CDR3 in amino acids: CASSYVARVNEQYF. In DNA form, the CDR3 reads TGTGCCAGCAGTTACGTTGCCAGGGTCAACGAGCAGTACTTC.

The chain is built from TRBV18 and TRBJ1-5; TRBD1 matches 9 bases. CDR3 length equals 14 residues. Germline CDR1 and CDR2: KGHSH and LQKENI. Germline trimming cut 3 bases from V and 6 bases from J; bases unmatched to any gene: 3. CDR3 protein: CASSPLTGGQPQHF. CDR3 DNA sequence: TGTGCCAGCTCACCCCTGACAGGGGGTCAGCCCCAGCATTTT.

This sequence joins TRBV6-4 and TRBJ2-3; 11 bases line up with TRBD2. Germline trimming cut 6 bases from V and 7 bases from J; bases unmatched to any gene: 6. CDR1 and CDR2 from the germline V gene are MRHNA and SNTAGT. This CDR3 spans 14 amino acids. The CDR3: CASSDSGGANTQYF. The DNA for the CDR3 is TGTGCCAGCAGCGATAGCGGGGGGGCAAATACGCAGTATTTT.

The chain joins TRBV4-2 to TRBJ2-1; D uncertain. V was pared by 4 bases and J by 4 bases, with 8 bases between. CDR1 LGHNA and CDR2 YNFKEQ come from the germline V gene. CDR3 length: 13 amino acids. The CDR3 region is CASSLREYNEQFF. For the CDR3, the DNA is TGTGCCAGCAGCCTACGAGAGTACAATGAGCAGTTCTTC.

This chain uses TRBV19 with TRBJ2-2; tentatively, D is TRBD2 (6 bases). Germline V gives CDR1 LNHDA, CDR2 SQIVND (reference sequence). Trimming left V 0 bases short and J 6 bases short, with 14 bases between. This CDR3 has 16 residues. The CDR3 sequence is CASSIDIPGVAGELFF. The CDR3 DNA is TGTGCCAGTAGTATAGATATCCCGGGGGTGGCCGGGGAGCTGTTTTTT.

The V call is TRBV29-1, the J call TRBJ2-5, with TRBD2 identical over 10 bases. V lost 4 bases and J lost 5; bases outside the gene matches: 7. The CDR3 is 14 amino acids. The germline V gene has CDR1 SQVTM and CDR2 ANQGSEA. The CDR3 region is CSVGQRGGRETQYF. The CDR3 DNA sequence: TGCAGCGTTGGCCAGCGGGGGGGCCGGGAGACCCAGTACTTC.